One and the same sample provided the 28 T cell receptor beta chains below, sequenced in a study of shared clonotypes between healthy human individuals (dated by TCRdb to the early 2020s). Library prep was done by the immunoSEQ multiplex PCR assay. In its TCRdb copy, this immuneACCESS table keeps in-frame sequences only and misses some clones. Where compared with another copy, unresolved V genes explain less than half of these, and the others have no known cause. The sample table contains about half a million clones; only one count was recorded for roughly 80% of them. Clones ranked in the top ten supply less than 15% of the sample. Sequenced: PBMCs. These receptors were obtained from a woman between 35 and 50 years old in good health. Some clones in this sample may be carry-over from other donors' samples.

Note on this clone: The sample holds other DNA sequences that translate to the same CDR3. This sequence joins TRBV30 and TRBJ1-3; D is unclear. Per the germline V gene, CDR1 is GTSNPN and CDR2 is SVGIG (reference sequence). Trimming took 0 bases from V and 0 from J, leaving 6 bases between them. This CDR3 has 14 residues. Here the CDR3 DNA reads TGTGCCTGGAGTGTACGAGGCTCTGGAAACACCATATATTTT. Amino acids: CAWSVRGSGNTIYF.

The chain carries TRBV4-3 and TRBJ2-7, with D possibly being TRBD2 (6 bases). The V and J ends lost 5 bases and 6 bases respectively, with 11 bases between them. Germline lookup yields CDR1 LGHNA and CDR2 YSLEER. CDR3 length: 12 residues. The CDR3 DNA sequence: TGCGCCAGCAGCAGTCCCGGGGGCGAGCAGTACTTC. It yields the protein CASSSPGGEQYF.

The V gene is TRBV28, the J gene TRBJ1-3; D is undetermined. The CDR3 has 13 residues. Germline V lookup: CDR1 MDHEN, CDR2 SYDVKM. V lost 9 bases and J lost 0, with 9 bases in between. As DNA, the CDR3 is TGTGCCAGTATTGTGGGCTCTGGAAACACCATATATTTT. Amino acids: CASIVGSGNTIYF.

The rearrangement joins TRBV2 to TRBJ2-6; 8 nucleotides match TRBD1. The CDR3 is made up of 16 amino acids. The germline V gene encodes CDR1 SNHLY and CDR2 FYNNEI. V trimming: 6 bases; J trimming: 2 bases; junction bases outside the gene matches: 6. The CDR3 DNA sequence: TGTGCCAGCAGACCGGGACAGGCTCCTGGGGCCAACGTCCTGACTTTC. Translated: CASRPGQAPGANVLTF.

This chain links TRBV6-1 with TRBJ2-5; TRBD1 might be the D (6 bases). The assigned J gene may be wrong: the sequence end matches TRBJ2-7 better. Germline CDR1 MNHNS, CDR2 SASEGT. The CDR3 sequence is 15 residues long. In DNA form, the CDR3 reads TGTGCCAGCAGTGATAGGGGGTCCTCGGCCTACGAGCAGTACTTC. Residues: CASSDRGSSAYEQYF.

At least ten counts were recorded for this clone. The chain recombines TRBV6-4 with TRBJ2-1; D not certain. The CDR3 runs 15 residues. The V end was cut by 5 bases, the J end by 2 bases, with 13 bases between. Germline-derived CDR1 and CDR2 are MRHNA and SNTAGT. The CDR3 DNA is TGTGCCAGCAGTTCCCGAGATGGCACCTACAATGAGCAGTTCTTC. It yields the protein CASSSRDGTYNEQFF.

This clone was detected only a few times. The chain couples TRBV19 to TRBJ1-5; D gene unclear. Germline CDR1 is LNHDA and CDR2 is SQIVND (reference sequence). CDR3 length: 14 amino acids. The V end was cut by 6 bases, the J end by 0 bases, with 9 bases between. The CDR3 nucleotides read TGTGCCAGTAGCCGGGCCCATAGCAATCAGCCCCAGCATTTT. Its translation is CASSRAHSNQPQHF.

The chain couples TRBV28 to TRBJ2-6; D gene uncertain. This CDR3 contains 14 residues. Germline CDR1 is MDHEN and CDR2 is SYDVKM. V lost 6 bases and J lost 3, with 9 bases in between. The CDR3 region has the DNA TGTGCCAGCAGCCCTACGGGTGGGGCCAACGTCCTGACTTTC. Its translation: CASSPTGGANVLTF.

The chain couples TRBV7-9 to TRBJ2-7; possible D gene TRBD2, 5 bases. This CDR3 has 13 residues. In germline, CDR1 is SEHNR, CDR2 FQNEAQ (reference sequence). V lost 2 bases to trimming and J lost 6 bases, with 11 bases between them. CDR3 region: CASSLTSEGEQYF. The CDR3 DNA sequence: TGTGCCAGCAGCTTAACTAGTGAAGGCGAGCAGTACTTC. Using reference TRBV7-9 and TRBJ2-7 for the parts outside the CDR3, the full variable domain is DTGVSQNPRHKITKRGQNVTFRCDPISEHNRLYWYRQTLGQGPEFLTYFQNEAQLEKSRLLSDRFSAERPKGSFSTLEIQRTEQGDSAMYLCASSLTSEGEQYFGPGTRLTVT.

This clone was picked up a small number of times. The V call is TRBV7-9, the J call TRBJ2-7; D may be TRBD1 or TRBD2 (7 bases each). V was shortened by 5 bases and J by 3 bases, with 20 bases between the two germline ends. Germline V gives CDR1 SEHNR, CDR2 FQNEAQ (reference sequence). The CDR3 covers 16 residues. CDR3 coding DNA: TGTGCCAGCAGCCCAACTACAGGGAGGGGGCTCTACGAGCAGTACTTC. Translated, it gives CASSPTTGRGLYEQYF.

The chain recombines TRBV7-9 with TRBJ1-2; weak D call: TRBD1 (6 bases). Germline V gives CDR1 SEHNR, CDR2 FQNEAQ (reference sequence). Trimming left V 6 bases short and J 6 bases short, with 14 bases between. The length of the CDR3 is 13 residues. The CDR3, as DNA: TGTGCCAGCAGATTACTGACAGGAGATGGCTACACCTTC. Protein product: CASRLLTGDGYTF. The whole variable domain, filled in from reference TRBV7-9 and TRBJ1-2, reads DTGVSQNPRHKITKRGQNVTFRCDPISEHNRLYWYRQTLGQGPEFLTYFQNEAQLEKSRLLSDRFSAERPKGSFSTLEIQRTEQGDSAMYLCASRLLTGDGYTFGSGTRLTVV.

CDR3 region: CASSIPFRRAVPYNEQFF. The CDR3 DNA sequence: TGTGCCAGTAGTATTCCCTTTCGCAGGGCTGTTCCCTACAATGAGCAGTTCTTC. The chain uses TRBV19 and TRBJ2-1, with D maybe TRBD1 (5 bases). Trimming stripped 3 bases from V and 2 bases from J, with 20 bases between. The length of the CDR3 is 18 residues. Per germline, CDR1 LNHDA and CDR2 SQIVND (reference sequence). The whole variable domain, filled in from reference TRBV19 and TRBJ2-1, reads DGGITQSPKYLFRKEGQNVTLSCEQNLNHDAMYWYRQDPGQGLRLIYYSQIVNDFQKGDIAEGYSVSREKKESFPLTVTSAQKNPTAFYLCASSIPFRRAVPYNEQFFGPGTRLTVL.

The genes are TRBV20-1 and TRBJ1-1; D unresolved. The CDR3 is 10 residues long. V was clipped by 3 bases and J by 13 bases, with 12 bases between them. Germline CDR1 DFQATT, CDR2 SNEGSKA (reference sequence). CDR3 sequence (DNA): TGCAGTGCTAGGCCCAGCCTCTATTTCTTT. It specifies CSARPSLYFF.

The rearrangement uses TRBV11-2 and TRBJ2-1; tentative D call: TRBD1 (6 bases). With 6 bases removed from V and 9 bases from J, the gap between germline ends came to 30 bases. Germline assignment: CDR1 SGHAT and CDR2 FQNNGV. The CDR3 has 18 amino acids. CDR3 sequence (DNA): TGTGCCAGCAGACCCCGACCCTACAGGGCCCCGTACAAAGGTGAGCAGTTCTTC. Amino acid sequence: CASRPRPYRAPYKGEQFF.

J is TRBJ1-4 and V is TRBV11-3, with D unclear. The CDR3 is made up of 12 amino acids. The V gene's germline CDR1 is SGHNT and CDR2 YENEEA. The V gene lost 4 bases and the J gene lost 3 bases, with 3 bases spanning the gap. In DNA, the CDR3 is TGTGCCAGCAGCTCCTCTAATGAAAAACTGTTTTTT. Residues: CASSSSNEKLFF.

The gene calls are TRBV19 and TRBJ2-2; D possibly corresponds to TRBD1 (6 bases). V was cut by 3 bases and J by 1 base, with 12 bases left in between. CDR1 is LNHDA and CDR2 is SQIVND in the germline V gene (reference sequence). The CDR3 spans 16 residues. CDR3 coding DNA: TGTGCCAGTAGTATTGGTCGACAGGTGAACACCGGGGAGCTGTTTTTT. This codes for CASSIGRQVNTGELFF.

CDR3 residues: CASSFPYEQYF. CDR3 nucleotides: TGTGCCAGCAGTTTCCCGTACGAGCAGTACTTC. This chain links TRBV27 with TRBJ2-7, with D hard to call. The germline V gene has CDR1 MNHEY and CDR2 SMNVEV (reference sequence). The CDR3 sequence is 11 residues long. V shed 3 bases and J shed 4 bases, with 4 bases lying between them.

CDR3 nucleotide sequence: TGTGCCAGCAGACGCAGGGGAGGGAATGAGCAGTTCTTC. Protein: CASRRRGGNEQFF. This chain links TRBV11-1 with TRBJ2-1; D is possibly TRBD2 (7 bases). Germline CDR1 SGHAT, CDR2 FQDESV (reference sequence). This CDR3 has 13 residues. Deletions cut 6 bases from V and 7 bases from J, with 13 bases between. Full variable domain (outside the CDR3, taken from reference TRBV11-1 and TRBJ2-1): EAEVAQSPRYKITEKSQAVAFWCDPISGHATLYWYRQILGQGPELLVQFQDESVVDDSQLPKDRFSAERLKGVDSTLKIQPAELGDSAMYLCASRRRGGNEQFFGPGTRLTVL.

The V gene is TRBV7-2, the J gene TRBJ1-5; D call uncertain. Germline V CDR1 and CDR2: SGHTA, FQGNSA. V shed 2 bases and J shed 7 bases, with 9 bases lying between them. The CDR3 spans 13 residues. CDR3 DNA sequence: TGTGCCAGCAGCTTAAAGGCGGGACAGCCCCAGCATTTT. It encodes CASSLKAGQPQHF. Full variable domain (missing parts from reference TRBV7-2 and TRBJ1-5): GAGVSQSPSNKVTEKGKDVELRCDPISGHTALYWYRQSLGQGLEFLIYFQGNSAPDKSGLPSDRFSAERTGGSVSTLTIQRTQQEDSAVYLCASSLKAGQPQHFGDGTRLSIL.

J is TRBJ2-5 and V is TRBV29-1; weak D call: TRBD2 (6 bases). Near its end, the DNA agrees better with TRBJ2-7, so the J call may be wrong. Germline V gene lookup returns CDR1 SQVTM and CDR2 ANQGSEA. The CDR3 has 12 residues. This chain's CDR3 is CSVRQGGHEQYF. CDR3 in DNA: TGCAGCGTTCGTCAGGGAGGCCACGAGCAGTACTTC.

This clone was detected only a few times. The chain has TRBV7-2 and TRBJ1-1; no firm D call. CDR3 length: 15 residues. Germline CDR1 reads SGHTA; CDR2 reads FQGNSA. The V end was cut by 5 bases, the J end by 1 base, with 14 bases between. The CDR3 DNA follows: TGTGCCAGCAGCCCGCACGGGCTTGGGAACACTGAAGCTTTCTTT. Encoded protein: CASSPHGLGNTEAFF.

This chain joins TRBV19 and TRBJ1-2; D might be TRBD1 (6 bases). CDR1 and CDR2 (germline): LNHDA, SQIVND (reference sequence). V lost 4 bases to trimming and J lost 5 bases, with 11 bases between them. CDR3 length equals 13 residues. This CDR3 reads CASSTGQWYGYTF. The DNA for the CDR3 is TGTGCCAGTAGTACCGGACAGTGGTATGGCTACACCTTC.

V is TRBV11-1 and J is TRBJ2-1; D remains ambiguous. The V gene's germline CDR1 is SGHAT and CDR2 FQDESV (reference sequence). CDR3 length: 11 amino acids. Trimming cost V 4 bases and J 8 bases, with 6 bases left between them. CDR3 amino acids: CASSSRDEQFF. The CDR3 nucleotides are TGTGCCAGCAGCTCTAGGGATGAGCAGTTCTTC.

The chain links TRBV11-2 to TRBJ1-2; D remains ambiguous. Trimming shortened V by 5 bases and J by 6 bases, and 13 bases separated the two germline ends. CDR1 and CDR2 (germline): SGHAT, FQNNGV. The CDR3 has 13 residues. This CDR3 is CASSPSRTHGYTF. Written as DNA, the CDR3 is TGTGCCAGCAGCCCCAGCAGAACTCATGGCTACACCTTC.

In nucleotides, the CDR3 is TGTGCCACCAGCAGAGGGGGGACAGGGAGGGACACTGAAGCTTTCTTT. This codes for CATSRGGTGRDTEAFF. The rearrangement links TRBV15 to TRBJ1-1, with 9 bases that match TRBD1. V dropped 1 base and J dropped 3; count of bases not matched to a gene: 6. CDR3 length: 16 residues. Germline-derived CDR1 and CDR2 are LNHNV and YYDKDF (reference sequence).

This clone was counted once. The V and J genes are TRBV19 and TRBJ1-5; no firm D call. The germline V and J ends were trimmed by 0 bases and 5 bases, with 17 bases remaining between them. The CDR3 length is 17 residues. Germline V gives CDR1 LNHDA, CDR2 SQIVND (reference sequence). The CDR3 region is CASSIEGRAGLDQPQHF. The CDR3 nucleotides read TGTGCCAGTAGTATAGAGGGGAGAGCCGGGCTTGATCAGCCCCAGCATTTT.

This sequence joins TRBV5-1 and TRBJ2-1; TRBD2 aligns across 14 bases. V shed 4 bases and J 0 bases; nucleotides not matched to a gene: 6. CDR1 and CDR2 (germline): SGHRS, YFSETQ. This CDR3 is 18 amino acids long. CDR3 sequence reads: CASSAGLAGVSSYNEQFF. The DNA for the CDR3 is TGCGCCAGCAGCGCGGGACTAGCGGGGGTGAGCTCCTACAATGAGCAGTTCTTC. Filled out from reference TRBV5-1 and TRBJ2-1, the complete variable domain reads KAGVTQTPRYLIKTRGQQVTLSCSPISGHRSVSWYQQTPGQGLQFLFEYFSETQRNKGNFPGRFSGRQFSNSRSEMNVSTLELGDSALYLCASSAGLAGVSSYNEQFFGPGTRLTVL.

This chain links TRBV1 with TRBJ1-4; the table's D call, TRBD1, has no DNA check behind it. TRBV1 is marked as a pseudogene. This CDR3 spans 15 amino acids. The DNA for the CDR3 is TGCACCAGCAGGTCGCCGGACAGGGGGCTTGGAAAACTGTTTTTT. The encoded protein is CTSRSPDRGLGKLFF.